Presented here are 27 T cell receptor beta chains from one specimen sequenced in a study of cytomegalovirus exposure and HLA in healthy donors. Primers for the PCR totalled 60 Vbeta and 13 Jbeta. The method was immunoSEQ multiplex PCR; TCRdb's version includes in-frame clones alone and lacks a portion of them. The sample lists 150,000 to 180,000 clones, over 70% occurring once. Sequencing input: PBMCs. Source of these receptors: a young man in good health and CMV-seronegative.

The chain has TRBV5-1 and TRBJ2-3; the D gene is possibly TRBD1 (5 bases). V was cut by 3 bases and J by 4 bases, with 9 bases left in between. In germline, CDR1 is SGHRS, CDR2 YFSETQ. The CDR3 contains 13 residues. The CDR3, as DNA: TGCGCCAGCAGCTCCTTGACAGCAGATACGCAGTATTTT. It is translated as CASSSLTADTQYF. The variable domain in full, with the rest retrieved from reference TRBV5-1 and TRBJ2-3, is KAGVTQTPRYLIKTRGQQVTLSCSPISGHRSVSWYQQTPGQGLQFLFEYFSETQRNKGNFPGRFSGRQFSNSRSEMNVSTLELGDSALYLCASSSLTADTQYFGPGTRLTVL.

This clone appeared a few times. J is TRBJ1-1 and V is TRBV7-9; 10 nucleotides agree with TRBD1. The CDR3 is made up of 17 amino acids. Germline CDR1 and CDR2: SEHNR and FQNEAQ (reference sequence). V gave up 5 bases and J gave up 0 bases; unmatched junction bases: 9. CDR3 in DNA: TGTGCCAGCAGCCCGAGGACAGGGGGTTCGATGAACACTGAAGCTTTCTTT. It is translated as CASSPRTGGSMNTEAFF.

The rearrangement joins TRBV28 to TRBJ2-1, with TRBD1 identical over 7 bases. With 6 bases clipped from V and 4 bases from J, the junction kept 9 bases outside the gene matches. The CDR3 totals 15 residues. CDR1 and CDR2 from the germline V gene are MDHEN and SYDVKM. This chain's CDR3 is CASSKTGIGYNEQFF. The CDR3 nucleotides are TGTGCCAGCAGCAAGACAGGGATCGGGTACAATGAGCAGTTCTTC.

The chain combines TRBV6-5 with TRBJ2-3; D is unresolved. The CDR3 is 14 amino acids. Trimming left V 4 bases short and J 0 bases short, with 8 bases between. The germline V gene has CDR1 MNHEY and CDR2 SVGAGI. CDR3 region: CASSLHSSTDTQYF. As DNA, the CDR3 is TGTGCCAGCAGTTTGCACTCTAGCACAGATACGCAGTATTTT.

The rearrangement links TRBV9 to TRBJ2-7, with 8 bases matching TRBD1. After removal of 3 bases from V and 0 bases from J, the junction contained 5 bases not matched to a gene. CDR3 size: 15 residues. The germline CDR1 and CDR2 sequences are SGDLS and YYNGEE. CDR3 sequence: CASSARTGNSYEQYF. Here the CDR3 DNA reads TGTGCCAGCAGCGCGAGGACAGGGAACTCCTACGAGCAGTACTTC.

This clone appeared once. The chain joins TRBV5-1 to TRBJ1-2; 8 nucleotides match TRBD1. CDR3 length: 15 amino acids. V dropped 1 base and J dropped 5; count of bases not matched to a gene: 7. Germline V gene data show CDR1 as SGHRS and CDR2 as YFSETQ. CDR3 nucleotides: TGCGCCAGCAGCTTGTTTACAGGGGGAGAATATGGCTACACCTTC. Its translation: CASSLFTGGEYGYTF.

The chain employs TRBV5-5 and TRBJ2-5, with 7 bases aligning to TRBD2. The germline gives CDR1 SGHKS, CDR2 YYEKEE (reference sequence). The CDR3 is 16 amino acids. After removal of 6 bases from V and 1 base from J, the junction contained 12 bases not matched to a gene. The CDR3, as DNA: TGTGCCAGCACCTCCATTAGCGGGCCCAGCCAAGAGACCCAGTACTTC. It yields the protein CASTSISGPSQETQYF.

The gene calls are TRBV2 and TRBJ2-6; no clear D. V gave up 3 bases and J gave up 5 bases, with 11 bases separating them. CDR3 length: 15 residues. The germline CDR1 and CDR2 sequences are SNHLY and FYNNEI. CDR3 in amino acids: CASSDRRVWANVLTF. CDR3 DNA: TGTGCCAGCAGTGACCGACGGGTCTGGGCCAACGTCCTGACTTTC.

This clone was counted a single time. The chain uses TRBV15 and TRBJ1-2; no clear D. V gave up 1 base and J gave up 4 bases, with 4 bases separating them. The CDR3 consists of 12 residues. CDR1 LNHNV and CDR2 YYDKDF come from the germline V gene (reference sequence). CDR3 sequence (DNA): TGTGCCACCAGCAGAGTCGGCTATGGCTACACCTTC. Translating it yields CATSRVGYGYTF.

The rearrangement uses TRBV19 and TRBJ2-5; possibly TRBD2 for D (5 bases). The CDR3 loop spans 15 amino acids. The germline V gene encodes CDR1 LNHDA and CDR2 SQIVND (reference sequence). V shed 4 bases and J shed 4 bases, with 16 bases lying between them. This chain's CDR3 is CASSTSRTGRETQYF. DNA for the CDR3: TGTGCCAGTAGTACCTCACGAACGGGGAGAGAGACCCAGTACTTC.

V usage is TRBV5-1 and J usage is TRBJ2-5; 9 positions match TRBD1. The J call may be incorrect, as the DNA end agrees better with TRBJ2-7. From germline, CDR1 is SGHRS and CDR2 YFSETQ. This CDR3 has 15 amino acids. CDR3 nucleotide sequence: TGCGCCAGCAGCTTGGGGGCGGGACAGGGCTACGAGCAGTACTTC. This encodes CASSLGAGQGYEQYF.

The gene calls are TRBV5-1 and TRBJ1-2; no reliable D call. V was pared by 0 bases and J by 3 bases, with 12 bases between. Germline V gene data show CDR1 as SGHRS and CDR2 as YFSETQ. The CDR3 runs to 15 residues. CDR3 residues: CASSLGSHGDYGYTF. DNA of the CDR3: TGCGCCAGCAGCTTGGGCTCTCACGGGGACTATGGCTACACCTTC.

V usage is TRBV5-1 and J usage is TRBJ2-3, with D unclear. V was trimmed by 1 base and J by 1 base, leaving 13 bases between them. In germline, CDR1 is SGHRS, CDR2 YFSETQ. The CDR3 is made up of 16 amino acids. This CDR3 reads CASSLLADRRTDTQYF. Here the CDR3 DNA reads TGCGCCAGCAGCTTGTTAGCCGATCGGCGCACAGATACGCAGTATTTT.

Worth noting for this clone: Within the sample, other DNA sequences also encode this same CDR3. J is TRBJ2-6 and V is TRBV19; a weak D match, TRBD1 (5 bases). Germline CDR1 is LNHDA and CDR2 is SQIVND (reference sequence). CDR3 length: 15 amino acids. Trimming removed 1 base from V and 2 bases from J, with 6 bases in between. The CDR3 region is CASSIVGAGANVLTF. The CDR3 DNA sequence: TGTGCCAGTAGTATAGTAGGGGCTGGGGCCAACGTCCTGACTTTC.

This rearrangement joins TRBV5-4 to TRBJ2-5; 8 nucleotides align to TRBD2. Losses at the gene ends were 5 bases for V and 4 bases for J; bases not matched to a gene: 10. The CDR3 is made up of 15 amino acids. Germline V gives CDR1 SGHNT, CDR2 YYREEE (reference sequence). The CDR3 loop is CASRDAGGRGETQYF. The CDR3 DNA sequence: TGTGCCAGCAGGGACGCGGGGGGCCGTGGAGAGACCCAGTACTTC.

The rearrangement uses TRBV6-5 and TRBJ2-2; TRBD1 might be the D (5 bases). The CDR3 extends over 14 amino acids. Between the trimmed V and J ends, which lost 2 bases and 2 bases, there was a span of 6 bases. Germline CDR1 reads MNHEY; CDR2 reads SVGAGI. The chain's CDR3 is CASSYGANTGELFF. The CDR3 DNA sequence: TGTGCCAGCAGTTACGGGGCTAACACCGGGGAGCTGTTTTTT.

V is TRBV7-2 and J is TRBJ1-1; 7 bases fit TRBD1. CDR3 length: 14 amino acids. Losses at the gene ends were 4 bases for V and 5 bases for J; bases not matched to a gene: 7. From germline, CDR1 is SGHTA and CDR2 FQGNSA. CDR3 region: CASSWMTGSTEAFF. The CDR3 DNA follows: TGTGCCAGCAGCTGGATGACAGGGTCAACTGAAGCTTTCTTT.

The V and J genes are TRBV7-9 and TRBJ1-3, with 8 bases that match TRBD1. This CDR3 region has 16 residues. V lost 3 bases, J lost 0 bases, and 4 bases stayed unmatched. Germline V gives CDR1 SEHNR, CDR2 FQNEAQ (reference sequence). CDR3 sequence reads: CASSFPTGGSGNTIYF. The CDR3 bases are TGTGCCAGCAGCTTCCCTACAGGGGGCTCTGGAAACACCATATATTTT.

In DNA form, the CDR3 reads TGTGCCAGCAGCTGGCAGGACACTGAAGCTTTCTTT. Translation gives CASSWQDTEAFF. The chain uses TRBV5-6 and TRBJ1-1; D gene ambiguous. The CDR3 has 12 residues. With 3 bases removed from V and 3 bases from J, the gap between germline ends came to 6 bases. The V gene's germline CDR1 is SGHDT and CDR2 YYEEEE.

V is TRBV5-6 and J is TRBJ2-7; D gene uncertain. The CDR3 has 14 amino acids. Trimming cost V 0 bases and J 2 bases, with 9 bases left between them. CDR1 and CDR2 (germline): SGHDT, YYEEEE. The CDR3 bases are TGTGCCAGCAGCTTGGGACTTAATACCTACGAGCAGTACTTC. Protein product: CASSLGLNTYEQYF.

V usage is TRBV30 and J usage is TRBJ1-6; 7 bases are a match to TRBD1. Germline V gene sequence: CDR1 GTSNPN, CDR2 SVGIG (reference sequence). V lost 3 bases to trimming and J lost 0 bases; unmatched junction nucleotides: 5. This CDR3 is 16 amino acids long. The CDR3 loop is CAWRTTGSSYNSPLHF. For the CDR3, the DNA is TGTGCCTGGAGGACGACAGGGAGCTCCTATAATTCACCCCTCCACTTT.

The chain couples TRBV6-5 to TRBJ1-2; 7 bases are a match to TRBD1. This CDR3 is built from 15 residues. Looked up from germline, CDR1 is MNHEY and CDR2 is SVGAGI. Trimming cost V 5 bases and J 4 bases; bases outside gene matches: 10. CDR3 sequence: CASSPQGSAIYGYTF. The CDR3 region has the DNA TGTGCCAGCAGTCCACAGGGGAGTGCTATCTATGGCTACACCTTC.

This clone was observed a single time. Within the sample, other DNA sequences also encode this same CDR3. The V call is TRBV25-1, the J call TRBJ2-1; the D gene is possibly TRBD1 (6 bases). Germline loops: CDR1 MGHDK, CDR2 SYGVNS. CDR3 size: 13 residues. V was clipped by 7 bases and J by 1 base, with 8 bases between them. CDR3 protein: CASKDSSYNEQFF. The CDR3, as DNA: TGTGCCAGCAAGGACAGTTCCTACAATGAGCAGTTCTTC.

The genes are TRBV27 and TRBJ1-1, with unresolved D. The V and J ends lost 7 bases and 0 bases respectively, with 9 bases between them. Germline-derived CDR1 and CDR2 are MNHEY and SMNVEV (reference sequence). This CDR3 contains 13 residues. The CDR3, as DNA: TGTGCCAGCAAGCGTGAGGTGAACACTGAAGCTTTCTTT. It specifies CASKREVNTEAFF.

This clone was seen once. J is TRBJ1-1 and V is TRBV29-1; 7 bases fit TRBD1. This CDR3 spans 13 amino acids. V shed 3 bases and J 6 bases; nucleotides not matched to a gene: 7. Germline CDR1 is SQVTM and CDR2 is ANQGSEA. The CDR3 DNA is TGCAGCGTTGAGGTCAGGGGGAAAGCTGAAGCTTTCTTT. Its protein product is CSVEVRGKAEAFF.

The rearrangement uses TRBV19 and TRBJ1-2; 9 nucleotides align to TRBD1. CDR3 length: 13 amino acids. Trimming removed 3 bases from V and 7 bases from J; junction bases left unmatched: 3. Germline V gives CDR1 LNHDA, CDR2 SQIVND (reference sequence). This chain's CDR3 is CASSIGTGLGYTF. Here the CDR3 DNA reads TGTGCCAGTAGTATTGGGACAGGGCTTGGCTACACCTTC.

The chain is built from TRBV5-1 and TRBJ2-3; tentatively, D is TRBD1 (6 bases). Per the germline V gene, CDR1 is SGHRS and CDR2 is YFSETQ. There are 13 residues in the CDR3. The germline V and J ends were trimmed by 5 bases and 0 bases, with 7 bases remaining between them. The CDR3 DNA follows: TGCGCCAGCAGGGGGGCGAGCACAGATACGCAGTATTTT. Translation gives CASRGASTDTQYF.